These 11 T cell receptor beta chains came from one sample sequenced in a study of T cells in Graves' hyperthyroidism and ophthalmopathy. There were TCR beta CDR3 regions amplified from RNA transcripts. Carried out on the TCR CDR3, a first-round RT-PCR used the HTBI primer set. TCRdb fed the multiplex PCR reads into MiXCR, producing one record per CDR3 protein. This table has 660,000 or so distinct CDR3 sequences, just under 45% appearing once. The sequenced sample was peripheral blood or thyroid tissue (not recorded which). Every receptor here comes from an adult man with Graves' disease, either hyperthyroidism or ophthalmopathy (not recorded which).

The CDR3 sequence: CATPWQEGNTEAFF. Here the CDR3 DNA reads TGTGCCACCCCCTGGCAAGAGGGAAACACTGAAGCTTTCTTT. The chain recombines TRBV6-1 with TRBJ1-1; D uncertain. Germline-derived CDR1 and CDR2 are MNHNS and SASEGT. The CDR3 is 14 amino acids. Trimming left V 10 bases short and J 2 bases short, with 17 bases between.

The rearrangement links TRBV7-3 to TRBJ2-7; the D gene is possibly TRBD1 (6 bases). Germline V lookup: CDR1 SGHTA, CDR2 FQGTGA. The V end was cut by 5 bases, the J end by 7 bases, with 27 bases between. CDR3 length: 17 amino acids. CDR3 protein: CASSQEFGSGEQGEQYF. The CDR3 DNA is TGTGCCAGCAGCCAAGAATTCGGGTCAGGGGAACAAGGGGAGCAGTACTTC.

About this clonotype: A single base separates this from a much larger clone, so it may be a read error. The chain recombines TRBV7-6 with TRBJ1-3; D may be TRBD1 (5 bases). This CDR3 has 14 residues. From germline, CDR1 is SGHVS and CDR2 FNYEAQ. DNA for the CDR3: TGTGCCAGCAGCTTATACGGGACTGGAAACGCCATATATTTT. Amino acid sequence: CASSLYGTGNAIYF.

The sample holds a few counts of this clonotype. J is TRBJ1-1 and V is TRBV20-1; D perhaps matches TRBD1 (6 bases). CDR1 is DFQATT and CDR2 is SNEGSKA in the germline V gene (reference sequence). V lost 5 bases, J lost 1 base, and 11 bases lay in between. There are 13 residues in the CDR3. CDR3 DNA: TGCAGTGCTCACGCACAGGGGAACACTGAAGCTTTCTTT. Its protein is CSAHAQGNTEAFF.

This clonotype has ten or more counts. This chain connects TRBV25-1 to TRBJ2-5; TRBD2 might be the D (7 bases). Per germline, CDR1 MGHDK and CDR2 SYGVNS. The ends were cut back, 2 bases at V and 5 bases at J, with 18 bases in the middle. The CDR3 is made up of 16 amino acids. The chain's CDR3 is CASSEPSGGPVETQYF. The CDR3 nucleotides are TGTGCCAGCAGTGAACCGTCCGGGGGGCCTGTGGAGACCCAGTACTTC.

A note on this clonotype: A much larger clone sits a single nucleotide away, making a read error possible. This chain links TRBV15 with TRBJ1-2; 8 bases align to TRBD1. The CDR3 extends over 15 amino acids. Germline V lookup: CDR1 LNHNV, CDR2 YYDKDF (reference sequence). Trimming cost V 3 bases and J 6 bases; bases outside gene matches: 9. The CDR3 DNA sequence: TGTGCCACCAGCAGGGACAGGGCCGTAAACAATGGCTACACCTTC. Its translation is CATSRDRAVNNGYTF.

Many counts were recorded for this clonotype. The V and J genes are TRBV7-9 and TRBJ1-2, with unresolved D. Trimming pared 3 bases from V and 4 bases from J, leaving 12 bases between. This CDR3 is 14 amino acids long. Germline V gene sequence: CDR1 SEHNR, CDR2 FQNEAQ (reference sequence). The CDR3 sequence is CASSLDPRGYGYTF. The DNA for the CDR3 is TGTGCCAGCAGCTTGGACCCACGCGGCTATGGCTACACCTTC.

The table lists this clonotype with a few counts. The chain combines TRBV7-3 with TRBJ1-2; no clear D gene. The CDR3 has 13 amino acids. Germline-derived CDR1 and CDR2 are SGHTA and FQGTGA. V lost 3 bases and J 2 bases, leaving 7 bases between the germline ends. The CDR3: CASSFDPNYGYTF. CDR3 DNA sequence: TGTGCCAGCAGCTTTGACCCAAACTATGGCTACACCTTC.

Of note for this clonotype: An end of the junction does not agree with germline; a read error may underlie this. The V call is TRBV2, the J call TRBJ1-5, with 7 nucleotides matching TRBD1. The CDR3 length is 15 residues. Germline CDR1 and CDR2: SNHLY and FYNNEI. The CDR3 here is CAGSEAGTGNQPQHF. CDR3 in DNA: TGTGCCGGCAGTGAAGCCGGGACAGGCAATCAGCCCCAGCATTTT.

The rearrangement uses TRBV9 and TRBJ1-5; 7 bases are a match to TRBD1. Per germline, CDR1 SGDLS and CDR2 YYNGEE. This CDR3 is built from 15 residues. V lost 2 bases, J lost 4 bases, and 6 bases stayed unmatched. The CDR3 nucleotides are TGTGCCAGCAGCGTGGGGACAGTAATGAATCAGCCCCAGCATTTT. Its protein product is CASSVGTVMNQPQHF.

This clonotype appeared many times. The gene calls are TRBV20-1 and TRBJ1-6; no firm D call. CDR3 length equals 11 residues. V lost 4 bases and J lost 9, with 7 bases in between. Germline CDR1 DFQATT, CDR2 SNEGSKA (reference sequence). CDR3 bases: TGCAGTGCTAACTTGGGTTCACCCCTCCACTTT. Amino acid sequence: CSANLGSPLHF.